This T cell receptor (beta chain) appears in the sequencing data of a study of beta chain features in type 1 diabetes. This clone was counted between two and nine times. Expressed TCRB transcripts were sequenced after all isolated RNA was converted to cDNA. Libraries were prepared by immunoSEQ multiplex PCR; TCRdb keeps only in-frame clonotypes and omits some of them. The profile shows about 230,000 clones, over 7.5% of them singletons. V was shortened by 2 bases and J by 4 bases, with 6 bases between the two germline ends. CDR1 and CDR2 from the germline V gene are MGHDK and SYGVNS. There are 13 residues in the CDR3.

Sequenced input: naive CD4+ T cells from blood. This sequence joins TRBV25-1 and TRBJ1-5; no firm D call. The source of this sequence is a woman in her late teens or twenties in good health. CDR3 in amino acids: CASSENGNQPQHF. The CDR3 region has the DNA TGTGCCAGCAGTGAAAACGGGAATCAGCCCCAGCATTTT.